These 24 T cell receptor beta chains came from one sample sequenced in a study of cytomegalovirus exposure and HLA in healthy donors. Use of 60 Vbeta and 13 Jbeta primers characterized the PCR. Repertoires were generated with immunoSEQ multiplex PCR, while TCRdb's copy carries only in-frame clones and drops some. Seen here are roughly 100,000 clones, about 13% observed once, and the top ten hold approximately 15%. Sequences were obtained from PBMCs. The source of these receptors is a man between 35 and 55 years old in good health and CMV-seropositive.

V and J are TRBV30 and TRBJ2-7; a weak D match, TRBD2 (6 bases). This CDR3 comprises 14 residues. The V end was cut by 0 bases, the J end by 2 bases, with 11 bases between. The germline V gene has CDR1 GTSNPN and CDR2 SVGIG (reference sequence). The CDR3 reads CAWSVNRGTYEQYF. CDR3 DNA: TGTGCCTGGAGTGTAAATCGGGGGACCTACGAGCAGTACTTC. Using reference TRBV30 and TRBJ2-7 for the parts outside the CDR3, the full variable domain is SQTIHQWPATLVQPVGSPLSLECTVEGTSNPNLYWYRQAAGRGLQLLFYSVGIGQISSEVPQNLSASRPQDRQFILSSKKLLLSDSGFYLCAWSVNRGTYEQYFGPGTRLTVT.

This clone was observed a few times. CDR3 protein: CASSVAGGDNTNTEAFF. CDR3 coding DNA: TGTGCCAGCAGCGTAGCCGGGGGGGACAACACGAACACTGAAGCTTTCTTT. This chain uses TRBV9 with TRBJ1-1, with a possible D match to TRBD1 (6 bases). V was shortened by 0 bases and J by 1 base, with 16 bases between the two germline ends. CDR3 length: 17 amino acids. The germline V gene has CDR1 SGDLS and CDR2 YYNGEE. Drawing the rest from reference TRBV9 and TRBJ1-1, the complete variable domain is DSGVTQTPKHLITATGQRVTLRCSPRSGDLSVYWYQQSLDQGLQFLIQYYNGEERAKGNILERFSAQQFPDLHSELNLSSLELGDSALYFCASSVAGGDNTNTEAFFGQGTRLTVV.

This rearrangement joins TRBV9 to TRBJ1-1; D possibly corresponds to TRBD1 (5 bases). The CDR3 spans 13 residues. Trimming stripped 4 bases from V and 8 bases from J, with 15 bases between. Germline CDR1 is SGDLS and CDR2 is YYNGEE. The CDR3 DNA reads TGTGCCAGCAGCTCCAGATGGGGGGGAGAAGCTTTCTTT. This encodes CASSSRWGGEAFF.

This sequence joins TRBV28 and TRBJ2-1; 10 bases are a match to TRBD2. The CDR3 consists of 16 residues. Germline assignment: CDR1 MDHEN and CDR2 SYDVKM. V shed 8 bases, J shed 4 bases, and the junction held 11 bases outside the gene matches. The CDR3 DNA follows: TGTGCCAGCGAACCAAGCGGGACTAGCGCGTACAATGAGCAGTTCTTC. Translation gives CASEPSGTSAYNEQFF.

This clone was seen a handful of times. This chain joins TRBV11-2 and TRBJ2-1; 7 positions match TRBD2. The CDR3 length is 12 residues. Germline CDR1 SGHAT, CDR2 FQNNGV. With V trimmed by 2 bases and J by 14 bases, 6 bases remained unmatched. This CDR3 is CASSLRTRRKFF. The CDR3 nucleotides are TGTGCCAGCAGCTTAAGGACTAGGAGGAAGTTCTTC.

This clone has more than one count but fewer than ten. The chain recombines TRBV7-9 with TRBJ2-2; TRBD2 aligns across 8 bases. J gave up 6 bases and V 0 bases, and 3 bases lay outside the gene matches. This CDR3 is built from 15 residues. Per germline, CDR1 SEHNR and CDR2 FQNEAQ (reference sequence). For the CDR3, the DNA is TGTGCCAGCAGCTTAGCGGGGACTAGAGCCGGGGAGCTGTTTTTT. Protein sequence: CASSLAGTRAGELFF.

The V call is TRBV6-5, the J call TRBJ2-5; TRBD2 agrees at 15 bases. Germline V gene lookup returns CDR1 MNHEY and CDR2 SVGAGI. The CDR3 has 15 residues. Trimming removed 5 bases from V and 4 bases from J; junction bases left unmatched: 2. Here the CDR3 DNA reads TGTGCCAGCAGTCCGGGACTAGCGGGAGGAGAGACCCAGTACTTC. Protein: CASSPGLAGGETQYF.

The rearrangement uses TRBV27 and TRBJ1-5; D is unclear. CDR3 length equals 12 residues. Germline V gene sequence: CDR1 MNHEY, CDR2 SMNVEV (reference sequence). The V and J ends lost 4 bases and 5 bases respectively, with 6 bases between them. The CDR3 nucleotides are TGTGCCAGCAGTTCGGGATATCAGCCCCAGCATTTT. This codes for CASSSGYQPQHF.

The chain couples TRBV9 to TRBJ1-2, with 7 bases fitting TRBD1. V shed 4 bases and J 3 bases; nucleotides not matched to a gene: 15. The V gene's germline CDR1 is SGDLS and CDR2 YYNGEE. The CDR3 has 17 residues. The CDR3 coding sequence is TGTGCCAGCAGCTACCATCCCACAGGGGCGGCCGACTATGGCTACACCTTC. As protein: CASSYHPTGAADYGYTF.

This chain joins TRBV30 and TRBJ2-1; 10 bases fit TRBD2. CDR1 is GTSNPN and CDR2 is SVGIG in the germline V gene (reference sequence). V was clipped by 7 bases and J by 4 bases; unmatched bases: 4. CDR3 length: 13 residues. The CDR3 sequence is CASGTSEYNEQFF. CDR3 sequence (DNA): TGTGCCTCAGGGACTAGCGAGTACAATGAGCAGTTCTTC.

The chain employs TRBV10-3 and TRBJ1-1, with a possible D match to TRBD1 (5 bases). Germline-derived CDR1 and CDR2 are ENHRY and SYGVKD. V lost 3 bases, J lost 2 bases, and 10 bases lay in between. This CDR3 spans 14 amino acids. CDR3 DNA sequence: TGTGCCATCAGTGACAGGGTCGGTAACACTGAAGCTTTCTTT. Encoded protein: CAISDRVGNTEAFF.

This clone was picked up a small number of times. V is TRBV30 and J is TRBJ1-3; D remains ambiguous. From germline, CDR1 is GTSNPN and CDR2 SVGIG (reference sequence). Trimming pared 0 bases from V and 6 bases from J, leaving 6 bases between. The CDR3 totals 12 residues. The CDR3 reads CAWSVGENTIYF. CDR3 nucleotides: TGTGCCTGGAGTGTCGGTGAAAACACCATATATTTT.

The chain recombines TRBV6-5 with TRBJ1-2, with a possible D match to TRBD1 (5 bases). CDR3 length: 14 residues. Looked up from germline, CDR1 is MNHEY and CDR2 is SVGAGI. V lost 6 bases and J 1 base, leaving 12 bases between the germline ends. CDR3 sequence reads: CASRRRDSNYGYTF. The DNA for the CDR3 is TGTGCCAGCAGGCGTCGCGACAGTAACTATGGCTACACCTTC.

This clone has a handful of counts. This chain links TRBV2 with TRBJ2-3, with a possible D match to TRBD2 (6 bases). The CDR3 is 16 amino acids. From germline, CDR1 is SNHLY and CDR2 FYNNEI. Trimming took off 7 bases at V and 0 bases at J, with 17 bases between the two ends. The CDR3 DNA is TGTGCCAGCACTCCGCTTGACGGGGGTAGCACAGATACGCAGTATTTT. Amino acids: CASTPLDGGSTDTQYF.

This clone was seen only a few times. This chain joins TRBV5-1 and TRBJ2-2, with TRBD1 matching over 11 bases. The CDR3 sequence is 15 residues long. Germline CDR1 is SGHRS and CDR2 is YFSETQ. Losses at the gene ends were 4 bases for V and 5 bases for J; bases not matched to a gene: 4. Written as DNA, the CDR3 is TGCGCCAGCAGCACCGGGACAGGGGGGACCGGGGAGCTGTTTTTT. Translating gives CASSTGTGGTGELFF. The full variable domain, its missing parts supplied by reference TRBV5-1 and TRBJ2-2, is KAGVTQTPRYLIKTRGQQVTLSCSPISGHRSVSWYQQTPGQGLQFLFEYFSETQRNKGNFPGRFSGRQFSNSRSEMNVSTLELGDSALYLCASSTGTGGTGELFFGEGSRLTVL.

The chain links TRBV7-2 to TRBJ2-7; 7 bases agree with TRBD1. This CDR3 has 13 residues. Germline V gene lookup returns CDR1 SGHTA and CDR2 FQGNSA. V lost 3 bases to trimming and J lost 3 bases; unmatched junction nucleotides: 2. The chain's CDR3 is CASSFGTDYEQYF. The CDR3, as DNA: TGTGCCAGCAGCTTCGGGACAGACTACGAGCAGTACTTC. Using reference TRBV7-2 and TRBJ2-7 for the parts outside the CDR3, the full variable domain is GAGVSQSPSNKVTEKGKDVELRCDPISGHTALYWYRQSLGQGLEFLIYFQGNSAPDKSGLPSDRFSAERTGGSVSTLTIQRTQQEDSAVYLCASSFGTDYEQYFGPGTRLTVT.

CDR3 nucleotides: TGTGCCAGCAGTTCTTACAGGGTTGGGTATGGCTACACCTTC. It codes for CASSSYRVGYGYTF. V is TRBV5-6 and J is TRBJ1-2; maybe TRBD1 (6 bases). Trimming took 5 bases from V and 5 from J, leaving 16 bases between them. CDR1 is SGHDT, CDR2 YYEEEE, per germline. The CDR3 is made up of 14 amino acids.

A word on this clone: This probably arose from a read error, given a far larger clone one base away. Other DNA sequences of this sample code for an identical CDR3. J is TRBJ2-7 and V is TRBV6-5, with D perhaps TRBD1 (5 bases). The CDR3 spans 15 residues. Germline V gene sequence: CDR1 MNHEY, CDR2 SVGAGI. The chain's CDR3 is CASSPEYGQKIEQYF. The DNA of the CDR3 is TGTGCCAGCAGTCCCGAATATGGACAAAAGATCGAGCAGTACTTT.

Only a few counts were recorded for this clone. The CDR3 DNA follows: TGCGCCAGCAGCCAAGATCAGAGAGCGAGTGGGCCCCCGGGGGAGCAGTTCTTC. Protein sequence: CASSQDQRASGPPGEQFF. The chain uses TRBV4-3 and TRBJ2-1; D possibly corresponds to TRBD2 (5 bases). Germline V lookup: CDR1 LGHNA, CDR2 YSLEER. With 0 bases removed from V and 10 bases from J, the gap between germline ends came to 25 bases. This CDR3 spans 18 amino acids.

This clone turned up a few times. V usage is TRBV6-5 and J usage is TRBJ1-5; a possible D gene is TRBD1 (5 bases). Germline values: CDR1 MNHEY, CDR2 SVGAGI. The V end was cut by 3 bases, the J end by 8 bases, with 11 bases between. This CDR3 contains 13 residues. For the CDR3, the DNA is TGTGCCAGCAGTTATATGGGGGGTGAGCCCCAGCATTTT. This translates into CASSYMGGEPQHF.

This clone was found a few times. V is TRBV15 and J is TRBJ2-1; possibly TRBD2 for D (6 bases). Deletions cut 5 bases from V and 5 bases from J, with 10 bases between. Per germline, CDR1 LNHNV and CDR2 YYDKDF (reference sequence). The CDR3 spans 13 residues. The chain's CDR3 is CATSALAHNEQFF. CDR3 DNA sequence: TGTGCCACCAGCGCGCTAGCGCACAATGAGCAGTTCTTC.

The genes are TRBV5-1 and TRBJ1-1; D gene uncertain. The V end was cut by 2 bases, the J end by 1 base, with 12 bases between. Per the germline V gene, CDR1 is SGHRS and CDR2 is YFSETQ. The CDR3 length is 15 residues. CDR3 sequence reads: CASSFGASGNTEAFF. Here the CDR3 DNA reads TGCGCCAGCAGCTTCGGTGCCTCTGGGAACACTGAAGCTTTCTTT.

This clone has just a few counts. J is TRBJ2-5 and V is TRBV28, with 7 bases aligning to TRBD1. This CDR3 is 13 amino acids long. Germline V lookup: CDR1 MDHEN, CDR2 SYDVKM. The V segment lost 8 bases and the J segment 2 bases; nucleotides outside the gene matches: 5. The CDR3, as DNA: TGTGCCAGCCTTTCGGGACAGCAAGAGACCCAGTACTTC. Its protein is CASLSGQQETQYF. The variable domain in full, completed from reference TRBV28 and TRBJ2-5, reads DVKVTQSSRYLVKRTGEKVFLECVQDMDHENMFWYRQDPGLGLRLIYFSYDVKMKEKGDIPEGYSVSREKKERFSLILESASTNQTSMYLCASLSGQQETQYFGPGTRLLVL.

In its sample, this clone was seen a few times. This chain uses TRBV7-2 with TRBJ2-7; D is uncertain. The germline gives CDR1 SGHTA, CDR2 FQGNSA. Trimming pared 5 bases from V and 1 base from J, leaving 12 bases between. CDR3 length equals 14 residues. The CDR3 is CASSPYGVSYEQYF. The CDR3 region has the DNA TGTGCCAGCAGCCCTTATGGAGTTTCCTACGAGCAGTACTTC.